One sample yielded the 16 T cell receptor beta chains listed below, sequenced in a study of blood T cell repertoires in COVID-19. Assay: immunoSEQ multiplex PCR; the TCRdb copy retains only in-frame clones and omits some. Among 250,000 to 350,000 clones, 85% to 90% were seen once, and the ten largest hold 1.5% to 2%. The sample was PBMCs or T cells enriched from blood (not recorded which). Receptor source: a woman aged 18 to 35 with acute COVID-19.

The chain uses TRBV27 and TRBJ1-1; D is uncertain. Germline V gene sequence: CDR1 MNHEY, CDR2 SMNVEV (reference sequence). Deletions cut 4 bases from V and 1 base from J, with 13 bases between. The CDR3 length is 15 residues. Here the CDR3 reads CASSSRQHSNTEAFF. The CDR3 DNA sequence: TGTGCCAGCAGTTCGCGGCAGCACTCGAACACTGAAGCTTTCTTT.

This clone was counted a few times. The chain links TRBV11-2 to TRBJ2-6; TRBD2 matches at 7 bases. Per the germline V gene, CDR1 is SGHAT and CDR2 is FQNNGV. V dropped 5 bases and J dropped 2; count of bases not matched to a gene: 6. The CDR3 loop spans 16 amino acids. The CDR3 region is CASSPMGGAGANVLTF. The CDR3 DNA reads as TGTGCCAGCAGCCCTATGGGGGGGGCTGGGGCCAACGTCCTGACTTTC.

The rearrangement uses TRBV5-1 and TRBJ2-7; TRBD1 matches at 8 bases. Per the germline V gene, CDR1 is SGHRS and CDR2 is YFSETQ. Trimming removed 7 bases from V and 1 base from J; junction bases left unmatched: 13. This CDR3 region has 16 residues. The CDR3 DNA sequence: TGCGCCAGCGGAAATGACAGGGGAAGTTTGTCCTACGAGCAGTACTTC. Its protein is CASGNDRGSLSYEQYF.

The rearrangement uses TRBV5-3 and TRBJ2-7; unclear D gene. TRBV5-3 is labeled an ORF, and its function is uncertain. Trimming removed 1 base from V and 4 bases from J, with 15 bases in between. The CDR3 has 15 amino acids. This chain's CDR3 is CARSLNSLRSYEQYF. CDR3 nucleotide sequence: TGTGCCAGAAGCTTGAACTCATTGCGGAGTTACGAGCAGTACTTC.

V and J are TRBV15 and TRBJ1-4; tentative D call: TRBD1 (5 bases). With 0 bases removed from V and 7 bases from J, the gap between germline ends came to 9 bases. The CDR3 length is 14 residues. Germline loops: CDR1 LNHNV, CDR2 YYDKDF (reference sequence). This CDR3 is CATSRDRGVEKLFF. In nucleotides, the CDR3 is TGTGCCACCAGCAGAGATCGGGGGGTTGAAAAACTGTTTTTT.

V and J are TRBV18 and TRBJ2-7; D possibly corresponds to TRBD2 (5 bases). The V end lost 4 bases, the J end lost 1 base, and 8 bases lay between the germline ends. This CDR3 contains 13 residues. Germline CDR1 KGHSH, CDR2 LQKENI. This chain's CDR3 is CASSLGISYEQYF. The CDR3 bases are TGTGCCAGCTCACTCGGGATTTCCTACGAGCAGTACTTC.

This chain connects TRBV4-1 to TRBJ2-1, with 10 nucleotides matching TRBD2. Germline V gene lookup returns CDR1 MGHRA and CDR2 YSYEKL. This CDR3 region has 16 residues. V lost 1 base and J lost 7; bases outside the gene matches: 7. The CDR3 coding sequence is TGCGCCAGCAGCCAAGGTGGAGCGGGAGGGGGTAATGAGCAGTTCTTC. Protein product: CASSQGGAGGGNEQFF.

V is TRBV28 and J is TRBJ1-6; 7 bases align to TRBD1. Germline CDR1 reads MDHEN; CDR2 reads SYDVKM. Losses at the gene ends were 5 bases for V and 2 bases for J; bases not matched to a gene: 9. This CDR3 region has 17 residues. The CDR3 nucleotides are TGTGCCAGCAGTCCCAATGACAGGGCCGCCTATAATTCACCCCTCCACTTT. This translates into CASSPNDRAAYNSPLHF.

V and J are TRBV5-4 and TRBJ2-2; 11 bases agree with TRBD2. Germline V gives CDR1 SGHNT, CDR2 YYREEE (reference sequence). The CDR3 consists of 16 residues. J gave up 4 bases and V 4 bases, and 6 bases lay outside the gene matches. Written as DNA, the CDR3 is TGTGCCAGCAGCCCCCGACTAGCGGGGCGCACCGGGGAGCTGTTTTTT. It codes for CASSPRLAGRTGELFF.

The V gene is TRBV6-5, the J gene TRBJ2-1, with TRBD2 matching over 10 bases. The CDR3 runs to 15 residues. CDR1 MNHEY and CDR2 SVGAGI come from the germline V gene. V lost 2 bases to trimming and J lost 4 bases; unmatched junction nucleotides: 2. The CDR3 is CASSYGTSEYNEQFF. In DNA, the CDR3 is TGTGCCAGCAGTTACGGGACTAGCGAATACAATGAGCAGTTCTTC.

The rearrangement uses TRBV7-9 and TRBJ1-2, with D possibly being TRBD1 (6 bases). CDR3 length: 18 residues. Trimming removed 0 bases from V and 2 bases from J, with 19 bases in between. The V gene's germline CDR1 is SEHNR and CDR2 FQNEAQ (reference sequence). The CDR3 region has the DNA TGTGCCAGCAGCTTAGCAAATCAAATTTGGACAGACAACTATGGCTACACCTTC. This encodes CASSLANQIWTDNYGYTF.

This clone showed up just once. Written as DNA, the CDR3 is TGTGCCAGCAGCTTCGGGAGGGCGTACCAAGAGACCCAGTACTTC. Its translation: CASSFGRAYQETQYF. V gene TRBV5-4 combines with J gene TRBJ2-5; 8 nucleotides match TRBD2. CDR3 length: 15 residues. Germline-derived CDR1 and CDR2 are SGHNT and YYREEE (reference sequence). V lost 2 bases, J lost 0 bases, and 3 bases stayed unmatched.

The V call is TRBV20-1, the J call TRBJ2-7, with D perhaps matching TRBD2 (5 bases). Germline CDR1 and CDR2: DFQATT and SNEGSKA (reference sequence). V was clipped by 4 bases and J by 7 bases, with 5 bases between them. The length of the CDR3 is 9 residues. The CDR3 DNA follows: TGCAGTGCTAAGCGGGAGCAGTACTTC. This codes for CSAKREQYF.

CDR3 in DNA: TGCGCCAGCAGCTTCGGGGTGTTGCGACAGGGGGGTAACTATGGCTACACCTTC. Protein: CASSFGVLRQGGNYGYTF. The chain joins TRBV5-1 to TRBJ1-2; 9 nucleotides agree with TRBD1. V was clipped by 2 bases and J by 1 base; unmatched bases: 12. This CDR3 has 18 residues. In germline, CDR1 is SGHRS, CDR2 YFSETQ.

The CDR3 loop reads CASSLGVRVDQETQYF. CDR3 DNA: TGTGCCAGCAGCTTGGGTGTACGGGTAGACCAAGAGACCCAGTACTTC. The chain has TRBV5-4 and TRBJ2-5; D is uncertain. The CDR3 extends over 16 amino acids. Trimming left V 0 bases short and J 0 bases short, with 12 bases between. Germline V gene sequence: CDR1 SGHNT, CDR2 YYREEE (reference sequence).

This clone was counted ten times or more. This chain connects TRBV13 to TRBJ2-6, with TRBD1 matching over 8 bases. Germline V gene sequence: CDR1 PRHDT, CDR2 FYEKMQ (reference sequence). The V segment lost 2 bases and the J segment 2 bases; nucleotides outside the gene matches: 11. The CDR3 is 19 residues long. The CDR3 DNA reads as TGTGCCAGCAGCTTACGCCGGGACAGGCGGATGACTGGGGCCAACGTCCTGACTTTC. It is translated as CASSLRRDRRMTGANVLTF.